This entry features one T cell receptor (beta chain) sequence. This entry is derived from a study of technical replicates of blood from a few donors. CDR3 size: 13 residues. The V end was cut by 4 bases, the J end by 4 bases, with 10 bases between. CDR1 is GTSNPN, CDR2 SVGIG, per germline (reference sequence). Here immunoSEQ multiplex PCR was the method, and the copy in TCRdb shows in-frame clones only, minus some. The sample yields about 75,000 clones, 95% to 98% seen once. The sequence was obtained from a human donor in good health. The chain has TRBV30 and TRBJ1-4; the D is unclear. The sequencing sample was made of T cells isolated from PBMCs. The CDR3 DNA sequence: TGTGCCTGGACCGGGGTTAATAATGAAAAACTGTTTTTT. Encoded protein: CAWTGVNNEKLFF.